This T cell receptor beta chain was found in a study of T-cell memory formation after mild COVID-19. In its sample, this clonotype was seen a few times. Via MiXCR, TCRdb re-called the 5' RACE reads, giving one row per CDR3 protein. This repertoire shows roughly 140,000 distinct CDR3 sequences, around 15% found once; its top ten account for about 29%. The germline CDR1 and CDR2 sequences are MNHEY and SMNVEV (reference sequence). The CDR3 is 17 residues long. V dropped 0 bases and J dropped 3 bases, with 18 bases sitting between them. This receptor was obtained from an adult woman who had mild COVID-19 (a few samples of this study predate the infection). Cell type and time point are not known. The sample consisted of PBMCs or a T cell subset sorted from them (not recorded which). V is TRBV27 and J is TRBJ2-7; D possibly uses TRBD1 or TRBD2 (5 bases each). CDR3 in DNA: TGTGCCAGCAGTTTATCTGGGACGGCACTTGGCTACTACGAGCAGTACTTC. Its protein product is CASSLSGTALGYYEQYF.